This TCR beta chain was profiled in a study of blood T cell repertoires in COVID-19. At the level of the study: Spain, Italy and the United States supplied samples that represented acute and convalescent COVID-19. The analysed material was cDNA or gDNA that came from T cells, B-cell-depleted T cells, or PBMCs.

Methods used by the authors: Amplification from reference gene primers served as the basis for estimated nucleated cell counts. Data came from immunoSEQ multiplex PCR; TCRdb stores just in-frame clones and leaves some out. The DNA was the basis for D and trimming; V, J and clone size are from that table. The sample shows over 100,000 clones, over 60% of them seen only once. In this sample, this clone turned up a few times. CDR1 and CDR2 from the germline V gene are SGHRS and YFSETQ. The CDR3 runs 17 residues. V dropped 4 bases and J dropped 0; count of bases not matched to a gene: 6. The sequenced sample was peripheral blood. The chain is built from TRBV5-1 and TRBJ2-7, with 14 positions matching TRBD2. This TCR derives from a woman at least 80 years old with acute or convalescent COVID-19. The CDR3 spells CASSLGTSGSYSYEQYF. The CDR3 DNA follows: TGCGCCAGCAGCCTCGGGACTAGCGGGAGCTACTCCTACGAGCAGTACTTC.